This T cell receptor (beta chain) was sequenced in a study of blood T cell repertoires in COVID-19. Overall study: Researchers got acute and convalescent COVID-19 samples from the United States, Italy and Spain. Sources were T cells, B-cell-depleted T cells, or PBMCs; the material itself was cDNA or gDNA.

Seattle patients were enrolled during active infection and followed longitudinally. This CDR3 spans 14 amino acids. The trim removed 11 bases at V and 7 bases at J, leaving 16 bases unmatched. Germline V CDR1 and CDR2: SNHLY, FYNNEI. Assay: immunoSEQ multiplex PCR; the TCRdb copy retains only in-frame clones and omits some. This sample carries 200,000 to 250,000 clones, less than 85% of them seen once, and the ten largest clones take under 10%. V is TRBV2 and J is TRBJ2-5, with 7 bases aligning to TRBD2. The sequence came from a woman aged 80 or over with COVID-19, enrolled during active disease. Specimen: peripheral blood. The CDR3 loop is CASSGERGPLTQYF. CDR3 nucleotide sequence: TGTGCCTCCTCCGGGGAGCGGGGCCCGCTGACCCAGTACTTC.